This T cell receptor beta chain was identified in a study of cytomegalovirus exposure and HLA in healthy donors. V trimming: 6 bases; J trimming: 8 bases; junction bases outside the gene matches: 9. This CDR3 is 12 amino acids long. Germline CDR1 and CDR2: SQVTM and ANQGSEA. PCR involved 60 Vbeta and 13 Jbeta primers. The assay was immunoSEQ multiplex PCR, and TCRdb's table has in-frame clones only and misses some. The sample's table shows approximately 190,000 clones. Sequenced sample: PBMCs. This chain connects TRBV29-1 to TRBJ1-2; 7 bases fit TRBD1. This clonotype was sampled from a boy between 10 and 17 years old in good health and CMV-seronegative. DNA for the CDR3: TGCAGCGTCCTCACAGGGGTGAGCGGCTACACCTTC. Translating it yields CSVLTGVSGYTF. Full variable domain (outside the CDR3, taken from reference TRBV29-1 and TRBJ1-2): SAVISQKPSRDICQRGTSLTIQCQVDSQVTMMFWYRQQPGQSLTLIATANQGSEATYESGFVIDKFPISRPNLTFSTLTVSNMSPEDSSIYLCSVLTGVSGYTFGSGTRLTVV.